This passage covers 31 T cell receptor beta chains from one sample sequenced in a study of blood T cell repertoires in COVID-19. The data were produced by immunoSEQ multiplex PCR, yet TCRdb's version contains in-frame clones alone and is incomplete. This sample has 250,000 to 350,000 clones, with around 87% found just once. Sequenced sample: peripheral blood. The source of these receptors is a woman aged 50 to 60 who had recovered from COVID-19.

The V call is TRBV6-6, the J call TRBJ2-2; the match to TRBD1 covers 7 bases. The CDR3 is made up of 15 amino acids. V lost 5 bases to trimming and J lost 5 bases; unmatched junction nucleotides: 8. Germline lookup yields CDR1 MNHNY and CDR2 SVGAGI (reference sequence). The CDR3 sequence is CASSPRDSQTGELFF. The CDR3 DNA is TGTGCCAGCAGTCCCCGGGACAGCCAAACCGGGGAGCTGTTTTTT.

This rearrangement joins TRBV6-5 to TRBJ2-7, with D uncertain. The ends were cut back, 1 base at V and 6 bases at J, with 16 bases in the middle. The CDR3 has 15 residues. Germline loops: CDR1 MNHEY, CDR2 SVGAGI. In DNA form, the CDR3 reads TGTGCCAGCAGTTACTTCGCATCTAAAACGGGCGAGCAGTACTTC. The encoded protein is CASSYFASKTGEQYF.

In its sample, this clone was seen a few times. The chain employs TRBV28 and TRBJ1-1; the D gene is possibly TRBD1 (6 bases). V lost 10 bases to trimming and J lost 8 bases, with 26 bases between them. The CDR3 length is 15 residues. Germline CDR1 is MDHEN and CDR2 is SYDVKM. CDR3 in amino acids: CATLAPGDTSLEAFF. CDR3 nucleotides: TGTGCCACACTCGCCCCCGGGGACACCTCTTTAGAAGCTTTCTTT. The whole variable domain, filled in from reference TRBV28 and TRBJ1-1, reads DVKVTQSSRYLVKRTGEKVFLECVQDMDHENMFWYRQDPGLGLRLIYFSYDVKMKEKGDIPEGYSVSREKKERFSLILESASTNQTSMYLCATLAPGDTSLEAFFGQGTRLTVV.

This rearrangement joins TRBV9 to TRBJ2-2; tentatively, D is TRBD1 (5 bases). Trimming left V 0 bases short and J 4 bases short, with 10 bases between. CDR1 SGDLS and CDR2 YYNGEE come from the germline V gene. The CDR3 contains 15 residues. CDR3 protein: CASSVVGQGTGELFF. CDR3 coding DNA: TGTGCCAGCAGCGTAGTGGGGCAGGGCACCGGGGAGCTGTTTTTT. Based on the CDR3 plus reference TRBV9 and TRBJ2-2, the full variable domain is DSGVTQTPKHLITATGQRVTLRCSPRSGDLSVYWYQQSLDQGLQFLIQYYNGEERAKGNILERFSAQQFPDLHSELNLSSLELGDSALYFCASSVVGQGTGELFFGEGSRLTVL.

The V call is TRBV18, the J call TRBJ1-2; D remains unclear. Germline lookup yields CDR1 KGHSH and CDR2 LQKENI. This CDR3 contains 15 residues. Trimming stripped 0 bases from V and 0 bases from J, with 8 bases between. The CDR3 bases are TGTGCCAGCTCACCACCCGGACTCTCTAACTATGGCTACACCTTC. It translates to CASSPPGLSNYGYTF.

This chain joins TRBV5-1 and TRBJ1-5; TRBD1 matches at 10 bases. CDR3 length: 14 amino acids. From germline, CDR1 is SGHRS and CDR2 YFSETQ. Trimming removed 4 bases from V and 5 bases from J; junction bases left unmatched: 3. The CDR3 loop is CASSRTGGDQPQHF. As DNA, the CDR3 is TGCGCCAGCAGCCGGACAGGGGGGGATCAGCCCCAGCATTTT.

The chain recombines TRBV19 with TRBJ1-2; D is uncertain. V was cut by 0 bases and J by 4 bases, with 9 bases left in between. There are 14 residues in the CDR3. The V gene's germline CDR1 is LNHDA and CDR2 SQIVND (reference sequence). The CDR3, as DNA: TGTGCCAGTAGTATAGACGGCAGGTTCTATGGCTACACCTTC. Amino acid sequence: CASSIDGRFYGYTF. The full variable domain, with the rest looked up from reference TRBV19 and TRBJ1-2, is DGGITQSPKYLFRKEGQNVTLSCEQNLNHDAMYWYRQDPGQGLRLIYYSQIVNDFQKGDIAEGYSVSREKKESFPLTVTSAQKNPTAFYLCASSIDGRFYGYTFGSGTRLTVV.

The chain links TRBV3-1 (or the pseudogene TRBV3-2) to TRBJ2-3; no clear D gene. CDR3 length: 13 residues. Germline loops: CDR1 LGHDT, CDR2 YNNKEL (reference sequence). V lost 4 bases and J 2 bases, leaving 7 bases between the germline ends. Written as DNA, the CDR3 is TGTGCCAGCAGCCCCTCCTACACAGATACGCAGTATTTT. It specifies CASSPSYTDTQYF.

This clone has only a few counts. This rearrangement joins TRBV7-2 to TRBJ1-5; D may be TRBD1 (5 bases). The CDR3 loop spans 14 amino acids. V was trimmed by 4 bases and J by 5 bases, leaving 12 bases between them. The germline V gene encodes CDR1 SGHTA and CDR2 FQGNSA. The DNA for the CDR3 is TGTGCCAGCAGCTCCTCAGGGCGGTATCAGCCCCAGCATTTT. Its translation: CASSSSGRYQPQHF.

In DNA form, the CDR3 reads TGTGCCAGCAGTTACTCGGGGACAGGGAAATCGGAGACCTTC. This encodes CASSYSGTGKSETF. The chain links TRBV6-6 to TRBJ1-2, with 9 bases aligning to TRBD1. This CDR3 contains 14 residues. Germline CDR1 and CDR2: MNHNY and SVGAGI (reference sequence). Trimming at V came to 0 bases and at J to 14 bases, leaving 10 bases not matched to a gene.

V is TRBV11-2 and J is TRBJ2-1, with TRBD2 identical over 10 bases. CDR1 and CDR2 from the germline V gene are SGHAT and FQNNGV. J lost 8 bases, V lost 1 base, and 8 bases had no gene match. The CDR3 is 16 amino acids. CDR3 bases: TGTGCCAGCAGCTTAGGAGCTAGCGGGAGCTTCCATGAGCAGTTCTTC. Protein product: CASSLGASGSFHEQFF.

The chain employs TRBV7-3 and TRBJ2-3, with a possible D match to TRBD2 (5 bases). Germline V gives CDR1 SGHTA, CDR2 FQGTGA. V lost 5 bases and J lost 4, with 13 bases in between. This CDR3 comprises 14 residues. The DNA for the CDR3 is TGTGCCAGCAGCAACGGGGTCTATCCAGATACGCAGTATTTT. As protein: CASSNGVYPDTQYF. The entire variable domain, with the rest obtained from reference TRBV7-3 and TRBJ2-3, is as follows: GAGVSQTPSNKVTEKGKYVELRCDPISGHTALYWYRQSLGQGPEFLIYFQGTGAADDSGLPNDRFFAVRPEGSVSTLKIQRTERGDSAVYLCASSNGVYPDTQYFGPGTRLTVL.

This sequence joins TRBV5-1 and TRBJ2-1; D is possibly TRBD1 (5 bases). CDR1 and CDR2 from the germline V gene are SGHRS and YFSETQ. Trimming stripped 2 bases from V and 0 bases from J, with 12 bases between. The CDR3 runs to 16 residues. The CDR3 coding sequence is TGCGCCAGCAGCTTCTTACAGGTCAGCTCCTACAATGAGCAGTTCTTC. The encoded protein is CASSFLQVSSYNEQFF. Full variable domain (remainder filled in from reference TRBV5-1 and TRBJ2-1): KAGVTQTPRYLIKTRGQQVTLSCSPISGHRSVSWYQQTPGQGLQFLFEYFSETQRNKGNFPGRFSGRQFSNSRSEMNVSTLELGDSALYLCASSFLQVSSYNEQFFGPGTRLTVL.

This sequence joins TRBV29-1 and TRBJ1-1; perhaps TRBD1 as D (5 bases). CDR1 is SQVTM and CDR2 is ANQGSEA in the germline V gene. The CDR3 is made up of 13 amino acids. The ends were cut back, 5 bases at V and 4 bases at J, with 14 bases in the middle. In DNA, the CDR3 is TGCAGCGTTATGACAGATTGGAGCACTGAAGCTTTCTTT. It is translated as CSVMTDWSTEAFF.

The chain joins TRBV27 to TRBJ2-1, with 7 bases matching TRBD2. V gave up 5 bases and J gave up 0 bases; unmatched junction bases: 7. CDR1 and CDR2 from the germline V gene are MNHEY and SMNVEV (reference sequence). The CDR3 sequence is 16 residues long. The CDR3: CASSRGVGRSYNEQFF. The CDR3 DNA follows: TGTGCCAGCAGTCGGGGGGTGGGCCGCTCCTACAATGAGCAGTTCTTC.

The V call is TRBV9, the J call TRBJ2-5; no clear D gene. CDR3 length: 14 amino acids. In germline, CDR1 is SGDLS, CDR2 YYNGEE. Trimming removed 0 bases at V and 0 bases at J, with 6 bases between. The CDR3 loop is CASSVAGNQETQYF. Here the CDR3 DNA reads TGTGCCAGCAGCGTAGCGGGTAACCAAGAGACCCAGTACTTC.

This clone has only a few counts. This chain connects TRBV19 to TRBJ2-1; D remains unclear. In germline, CDR1 is LNHDA, CDR2 SQIVND (reference sequence). The CDR3 has 13 residues. The V and J ends lost 6 bases and 2 bases respectively, with 8 bases between them. CDR3 bases: TGTGCCAGTAGGAACTACGCCTACAATGAGCAGTTCTTC. Its protein is CASRNYAYNEQFF. Full variable domain (missing parts from reference TRBV19 and TRBJ2-1): DGGITQSPKYLFRKEGQNVTLSCEQNLNHDAMYWYRQDPGQGLRLIYYSQIVNDFQKGDIAEGYSVSREKKESFPLTVTSAQKNPTAFYLCASRNYAYNEQFFGPGTRLTVL.

This clone was recorded a few times. This chain uses TRBV7-2 with TRBJ2-1; tentative D call: TRBD1 (5 bases). V lost 2 bases, J lost 0 bases, and 17 bases lay in between. This CDR3 has 18 residues. Germline CDR1 is SGHTA and CDR2 is FQGNSA. CDR3 in amino acids: CASSLFRIRQGSYNEQFF. CDR3 sequence (DNA): TGTGCCAGCAGCTTATTCCGGATCCGCCAGGGCTCCTACAATGAGCAGTTCTTC.

The chain uses TRBV29-1 and TRBJ2-5; maybe TRBD2 (6 bases). Trimming removed 6 bases at V and 5 bases at J, with 19 bases between. CDR1 SQVTM and CDR2 ANQGSEA come from the germline V gene. The CDR3 loop spans 14 amino acids. CDR3 in amino acids: CSVHRRGSWETQYF. The CDR3 DNA sequence: TGCAGCGTCCATCGACGGGGGAGTTGGGAGACCCAGTACTTC. The variable domain in full, completed from reference TRBV29-1 and TRBJ2-5, reads SAVISQKPSRDICQRGTSLTIQCQVDSQVTMMFWYRQQPGQSLTLIATANQGSEATYESGFVIDKFPISRPNLTFSTLTVSNMSPEDSSIYLCSVHRRGSWETQYFGPGTRLLVL.

This clone was detected only once. The chain employs TRBV5-1 and TRBJ1-2; D unresolved. The CDR3 loop spans 16 amino acids. Germline CDR1 reads SGHRS; CDR2 reads YFSETQ. Trimming pared 0 bases from V and 1 base from J, leaving 13 bases between. The CDR3 coding sequence is TGCGCCAGCAGCTTGGTGTACCCTTCAGTTAACTATGGCTACACCTTC. As protein: CASSLVYPSVNYGYTF.

This clone was seen a handful of times. V usage is TRBV3-1 (or the pseudogene TRBV3-2) and J usage is TRBJ2-3; D possibly corresponds to TRBD2 (7 bases). The germline V and J ends were trimmed by 5 bases and 6 bases, with 27 bases remaining between them. CDR3 length equals 18 residues. Germline loops: CDR1 LGHDT, CDR2 YNNKEL (reference sequence). CDR3 loop: CASSSTLGGGGGTDTQYF. DNA of the CDR3: TGTGCCAGCAGCTCAACGCTAGGGGGTGGCGGGGGTACGGATACGCAGTATTTT.

The rearrangement uses TRBV5-1 and TRBJ2-6; D perhaps matches TRBD2 (6 bases). Germline CDR1 is SGHRS and CDR2 is YFSETQ. Trimming took 7 bases from V and 2 from J, leaving 10 bases between them. CDR3 length: 14 amino acids. CDR3 in DNA: TGCGCCAGCGGCCCGGGAGCTGGGGCCAACGTCCTGACTTTC. Protein: CASGPGAGANVLTF. Filled out from reference TRBV5-1 and TRBJ2-6, the complete variable domain reads KAGVTQTPRYLIKTRGQQVTLSCSPISGHRSVSWYQQTPGQGLQFLFEYFSETQRNKGNFPGRFSGRQFSNSRSEMNVSTLELGDSALYLCASGPGAGANVLTFGAGSRLTVL.

Only a few counts were recorded for this clone. This sequence joins TRBV27 and TRBJ2-2; TRBD2 matches 13 bases. CDR1 is MNHEY, CDR2 SMNVEV, per germline (reference sequence). The junction had 15 bases not matched to a gene; V was cut back by 7 bases and J by 4 bases. The CDR3 is made up of 19 amino acids. CDR3 region: CASTLLPGLAGRGTGELFF. Here the CDR3 DNA reads TGTGCCAGCACCTTGTTACCGGGACTAGCGGGGAGGGGCACCGGGGAGCTGTTTTTT.

The J gene is TRBJ1-5, the V gene TRBV6-5; D unresolved. Trimming removed 5 bases at V and 6 bases at J, with 8 bases between. Germline CDR1 is MNHEY and CDR2 is SVGAGI. CDR3 length: 12 residues. CDR3 DNA sequence: TGTGCCAGCAGTCGAAGCGGTCAGCCCCAGCATTTT. This encodes CASSRSGQPQHF.

This chain joins TRBV25-1 and TRBJ1-4, with TRBD1 identical over 8 bases. V lost 8 bases and J lost 1; bases outside the gene matches: 15. This CDR3 is built from 18 residues. In germline, CDR1 is MGHDK, CDR2 SYGVNS. The CDR3 sequence is CASGYDRGLVETNEKLFF. The CDR3 nucleotides are TGTGCCAGCGGATACGACAGGGGATTGGTTGAAACTAATGAAAAACTGTTTTTT.

This chain links TRBV6-2 or TRBV6-3 with TRBJ2-4; 11 bases line up with TRBD1. The CDR3 has 21 residues. Germline V lookup: CDR1 MNHEY, CDR2 SVGEGT. Trimming removed 4 bases from V and 0 bases from J; junction bases left unmatched: 17. The CDR3 region has the DNA TGTGCCAGCAGTTTGCTCTACTGGACAGGGGGCATCTCCATAGCCAAAAACATTCAGTACTTC. Translated: CASSLLYWTGGISIAKNIQYF.

V and J are TRBV19 and TRBJ1-3, with 8 positions matching TRBD1. Germline loops: CDR1 LNHDA, CDR2 SQIVND (reference sequence). V dropped 5 bases and J dropped 2; count of bases not matched to a gene: 8. The CDR3 length is 16 residues. The CDR3 protein is CASSGMSDRAGNTIYF. The CDR3 bases are TGTGCCAGTAGTGGGATGTCGGACAGGGCTGGAAACACCATATATTTT.

This clone was counted a single time. The CDR3, as DNA: TGTGCCATCAGTGACCACCAAGGTCCGGGGGGTGGGACTGAAGCTTTCTTT. Encoded protein: CAISDHQGPGGGTEAFF. This chain connects TRBV10-3 to TRBJ1-1; maybe TRBD1 (5 bases). The CDR3 spans 17 residues. Trimming took 3 bases from V and 5 from J, leaving 22 bases between them. Germline V gene lookup returns CDR1 ENHRY and CDR2 SYGVKD.

The chain uses TRBV6-2 or TRBV6-3 and TRBJ2-2; D may be TRBD2 (6 bases). V lost 6 bases to trimming and J lost 3 bases, with 17 bases between them. Per germline, CDR1 MNHEY and CDR2 SVGEGT. The CDR3 sequence is 16 residues long. The CDR3 region is CASSSPDWGDTGELFF. In DNA, the CDR3 is TGTGCCAGCAGCTCTCCGGACTGGGGGGACACCGGGGAGCTGTTTTTT.

The CDR3 coding sequence is TGTGCCAGCAGCTCTAGCGGGGGGGCCTACGAGCAGTACTTC. It is translated as CASSSSGGAYEQYF. This chain joins TRBV3-1 (or the pseudogene TRBV3-2) and TRBJ2-7; TRBD2 aligns across 12 bases. Germline CDR1 and CDR2: LGHDT and YNNKEL (reference sequence). This CDR3 has 14 amino acids. Germline trimming cut 5 bases from V and 2 bases from J; bases unmatched to any gene: 1.

The chain links TRBV27 to TRBJ2-2; 8 nucleotides agree with TRBD2. The germline gives CDR1 MNHEY, CDR2 SMNVEV (reference sequence). The CDR3 is 17 amino acids. With V trimmed by 5 bases and J by 4 bases, 12 bases remained unmatched. As DNA, the CDR3 is TGTGCCAGCAGTAGCCCCCCGACTAGCGATGTCACCGGGGAGCTGTTTTTT. Translation: CASSSPPTSDVTGELFF.